One sample yielded the 19 T cell receptor beta chains listed below, sequenced in a study of tumor-infiltrating lymphocytes in primary liver carcinoma. Germline DNA was extracted too, while blood RNA derived from unsorted whole blood. TCR beta cDNA was prepared out of approximately 470 ng total RNA by means of a constant-region primer. For TCR beta, libraries were produced by three nested multiplex PCR rounds using slightly modified ARM-PCR. Amplification in the first two PCR rounds was performed using TRBV1-TRBV30 forward primers and a C-beta reverse primer for roughly 9 cycles each. Via MiXCR, TCRdb re-called the multiplex PCR reads, giving one row per CDR3 protein. The sample includes almost 200,000 distinct CDR3 sequences, 65% of them seen just once. The source material was peripheral blood. These receptors came from a woman aged 60 to 75 with primary liver carcinoma and hepatitis B virus infection.

On this clonotype itself: The junction does not match germline at one end; this may be a read error. The rearrangement links TRBV12-3 or TRBV12-4 to TRBJ2-2; 9 bases are a match to TRBD1. This CDR3 has 15 residues. The CDR3 nucleotides read TGTGCCAGCAGTTGGACAGGGGAGGCCACCGTGGAGCTGTTTTTT. Translating gives CASSWTGEATVELFF.

The rearrangement links TRBV12-3 or TRBV12-4 to TRBJ2-1; TRBD2 is a possible D gene (5 bases). The CDR3 has 15 amino acids. V was shortened by 5 bases and J by 9 bases, with 20 bases between the two germline ends. The CDR3 nucleotides read TGTGCCAGCAGTCGTAGCGATAGGGCCACAGTTGAGCAGTTCTTC. Amino acids: CASSRSDRATVEQFF.

In this sample, this clonotype turned up many times. This CDR3 is CASSYGQAQLNTGELFF. In DNA form, the CDR3 reads TGTGCCAGCAGTTATGGGCAGGCTCAACTGAACACCGGGGAGCTGTTTTTT. The chain couples TRBV6-6 to TRBJ2-2, with D hard to call. CDR3 length: 17 residues. Germline values: CDR1 MNHNY, CDR2 SVGAGI (reference sequence). V lost 3 bases, J lost 1 base, and 15 bases lay in between.

In its sample, this clonotype was seen many times. V gene TRBV6-1 combines with J gene TRBJ2-1; 7 bases are shared with TRBD1. Unmatched junction bases numbered 1, after V lost 3 bases and J lost 11 bases. Germline values: CDR1 MNHNS, CDR2 SASEGT. The CDR3 covers 11 residues. The CDR3, as DNA: TGTGCCAGCAGTGAGGACAGGAAGCAGTTCTTC. Translated: CASSEDRKQFF.

In nucleotides, the CDR3 is TGTGCCACTCGGCGGGCGGGCTCCTACAATGAGCAGTTCTTC. Translation gives CATRRAGSYNEQFF. The J gene is TRBJ2-1, the V gene TRBV6-1; D may be TRBD2 (5 bases). CDR3 size: 14 residues. Deletions cut 10 bases from V and 0 bases from J, with 13 bases between. Per germline, CDR1 MNHNS and CDR2 SASEGT.

This clonotype was detected a few times. The rearrangement uses TRBV28 and TRBJ1-2; tentatively, D is TRBD1 (5 bases). V lost 8 bases and J 8 bases, leaving 36 bases between the germline ends. Germline CDR1 reads MDHEN; CDR2 reads SYDVKM. The CDR3 is 19 amino acids. The CDR3, as DNA: TGTGCCAGCCTCCCATCCTGGGGGGAAAAAAATCGCCTTCCCGGGGGCTACACCTTC. Residues: CASLPSWGEKNRLPGGYTF.

About this clonotype: It is likely a read error, because the conserved phenylalanine at the end of the CDR3 is missing. The chain uses TRBV11-1 and TRBJ1-5, with D unresolved. The V end lost 6 bases, the J end lost 4 bases, and 10 bases lay between the germline ends. The V gene's germline CDR1 is SGHAT and CDR2 FQDESV (reference sequence). The CDR3 is 13 residues long. CDR3 residues: CASSLDRNQPQHY. The CDR3 DNA sequence: TGTGCCAGCAGTTTGGACCGAAATCAGCCCCAGCATTAT.

Points on this clonotype: One junction end does not reproduce the germline sequence, and a read error may be involved. The rearrangement uses TRBV11-2 and TRBJ2-3; TRBD2 is a possible D gene (5 bases). Germline V gene data show CDR1 as SGHAT and CDR2 as FQNNGV. There are 17 residues in the CDR3. CDR3 DNA: TGTGCCGGCAGCTTAGTGTCGCCTAACGGGATCGCAGATACGCAGTATTTT. Residues: CAGSLVSPNGIADTQYF. Variable domain in full (rest from reference TRBV11-2 and TRBJ2-3): EAGVAQSPRYKIIEKRQSVAFWCNPISGHATLYWYQQILGQGPKLLIQFQNNGVVDDSQLPKDRFSAERLKGVDSTLKIQPAKLEDSAVYLCAGSLVSPNGIADTQYFGPGTRLTVL.

With respect to this clonotype: A much bigger clone sits one base away, suggesting this may be a read error. The CDR3 nucleotides read TGTTCCAGCAGCTTCTTAGATACGCAGTATTTT. Its protein product is CSSSFLDTQYF. The chain carries TRBV7-9 and TRBJ2-3; D is uncertain. Germline loops: CDR1 SEHNR, CDR2 FQNEAQ (reference sequence). The CDR3 is 11 residues long.

This clonotype was detected a few times. The J gene is TRBJ2-1, the V gene TRBV19; D not resolved. The CDR3 contains 12 residues. Germline CDR1 reads LNHDA; CDR2 reads SQIVND (reference sequence). The ends were cut back, 5 bases at V and 5 bases at J, with 7 bases in the middle. The CDR3 DNA follows: TGTGCCAGTAGTTTATTAGACAATGAGCAGTTCTTC. Translation: CASSLLDNEQFF.

Comment on this clonotype: A read error is likely, as this CDR3 ends without the conserved phenylalanine or tryptophan. Here the CDR3 reads CARSRDRPYEQYS. The CDR3 DNA sequence: TGTGCCAGGAGCCGGGACAGACCCTACGAGCAGTACTCC. The chain joins TRBV11-1 to TRBJ2-7, with TRBD1 matching over 7 bases. The germline gives CDR1 SGHAT, CDR2 FQDESV (reference sequence). This CDR3 is built from 13 residues. V lost 9 bases and J lost 2; bases outside the gene matches: 7.

This clonotype was detected once. Since a much larger clone is just one base distant, this may be a read error. This chain uses TRBV12-3 or TRBV12-4 with TRBJ1-2; D is undetermined. The CDR3 runs 13 residues. V shed 5 bases and J shed 4 bases, with 11 bases lying between them. CDR3 protein: CASSPRETYGYTF. The CDR3 nucleotides are TGTGCCAGCAGTCCCCGAGAGACCTATGGCTACACCTTC.

The chain joins TRBV5-1 to TRBJ2-3; D is undetermined. CDR1 and CDR2 from the germline V gene are SGHRS and YFSETQ. V was clipped by 3 bases and J by 4 bases, with 9 bases between them. The CDR3 contains 13 residues. Written as DNA, the CDR3 is TGCGCCAGCAGCTCGACTTTGGCAGATACGCAGTATTTT. Translated, it gives CASSSTLADTQYF.

This clonotype appeared once. The missing conserved phenylalanine or tryptophan at the end of this CDR3 makes a read error likely. It is unclear where the CDR3 begins or ends on the DNA, so no DNA is shown, and the CDR3 is as TCRdb lists it. The V and J genes are TRBV29-1 and TRBJ2-7; TRBD2, the D gene given by the table, was not confirmed from the DNA. Inclusive of both ends, the CDR3 amounts to 11 amino acids. Germline values: CDR1 SQVTM, CDR2 ANQGSEA. The CDR3 is CSVESRRVHFL.

This clonotype has more than one count but fewer than ten. This CDR3 fails to terminate in the conserved phenylalanine or tryptophan, so it likely reflects a read error. V usage is TRBV11-1 and J usage is TRBJ2-7; D is ambiguous. The CDR3 loop spans 12 amino acids. CDR1 SGHAT and CDR2 FQDESV come from the germline V gene (reference sequence). The CDR3 here is CASSHRTYVQYY. The DNA for the CDR3 is TGTGCCAGCAGCCATCGGACCTACGTGCAGTACTAC.

Of note for this clonotype: Being one base from a much bigger clone, this may be a read error. This rearrangement joins TRBV29-1 to TRBJ1-1; TRBD1 might be the D (5 bases). The CDR3 length is 13 residues. CDR1 is SQVTM and CDR2 is ANQGSEA in the germline V gene. With 7 bases removed from V and 3 bases from J, the gap between germline ends came to 15 bases. CDR3 region: CSGRQREYTEAFF. In nucleotides, the CDR3 is TGCAGCGGACGACAGAGGGAGTACACTGAAGCTTTCTTT.

The chain uses TRBV28 and TRBJ1-5, with 7 bases aligning to TRBD1. Germline CDR1 is MDHEN and CDR2 is SYDVKM. V was pared by 5 bases and J by 1 base, with 8 bases of the junction left unmatched. The CDR3 runs 16 residues. In nucleotides, the CDR3 is TGTGCCAGCAGTCCGACCCCGGGACAGAGCAATCAGCCCCAGCATTTT. Protein sequence: CASSPTPGQSNQPQHF.

The CDR3 sequence: CASSLAGGRNQPQHF. As DNA, the CDR3 is TGTGCCAGCAGTCTCGCAGGGGGCCGCAATCAGCCCCAGCATTTT. The chain couples TRBV28 to TRBJ1-5; 8 bases line up with TRBD1. Per germline, CDR1 MDHEN and CDR2 SYDVKM. The V segment lost 5 bases and the J segment 2 bases; nucleotides outside the gene matches: 5. This CDR3 has 15 residues.

In regard to this clonotype: A much larger clone lies a single base off, so this may be a read error. This is likely a read error, given that the CDR3 carries no conserved phenylalanine or tryptophan at its end. V is TRBV11-2 and J is TRBJ2-3; 12 nucleotides align to TRBD2. The CDR3 is made up of 16 amino acids. Germline V CDR1 and CDR2: SGHAT, FQNNGV. The CDR3 reads CACSSGLAGHTDTQYL. CDR3 nucleotides: TGTGCCTGCAGCTCTGGACTAGCGGGGCACACAGATACGCAGTATCTT.